This T cell receptor beta chain stems from a study of cytomegalovirus exposure and HLA in healthy donors. Findings and caveats of the study: Later work associated more than 15,000 TCR beta sequences with HLA alleles at 0.05 false discovery rate. Researchers reported that three CMV-associated chains were confirmed in vitro as CMV antigen-specific. Later analysis associated a missense DCLRE1C variant with TCR beta V- and J-gene trimming.

It was healthy bone marrow donors who served as donors. In germline, CDR1 is LGHNA, CDR2 YNFKEQ. The CDR3 contains 18 residues. V dropped 0 bases and J dropped 2; count of bases not matched to a gene: 10. Vbeta (60) and Jbeta (13) primers were used in the PCR. The repertoire was sequenced with immunoSEQ multiplex PCR; TCRdb's copy has only in-frame clones and lacks some. The data show more than 150,000 clones, around 80% seen once. In the case of this clone: Its antigen is still unknown.

This sequence was found in a woman between 45 and 60 years old in good health and CMV-seropositive. V is TRBV4-2 and J is TRBJ2-3, with 8 bases aligning to TRBD2. What was sequenced was PBMCs. CDR3 loop: CASSQDRGGRGSTDTQYF. CDR3 nucleotides: TGTGCCAGCAGCCAAGACCGGGGGGGTCGGGGTTCCACAGATACGCAGTATTTT.